This T cell receptor beta chain was obtained from a study of blood T cell repertoires in COVID-19. In the study overall: Samples representing acute and convalescent COVID-19 were sourced from the United States, Italy and Spain.

There are 15 residues in the CDR3. Germline V gene sequence: CDR1 SGDLS, CDR2 YYNGEE. In the original processing: Amplifying reference gene primers gave estimates of nucleated cell counts. Libraries were prepared by immunoSEQ multiplex PCR; TCRdb keeps only in-frame clonotypes and omits some of them. The V and J calls and clone size are taken from that table; D and trimming were inferred from the DNA. Of tens of thousands of clones listed, about nine tenths are singletons. Details on this clone: An end of the junction differs from the germline gene, which may be a read error. Other DNA sequences within the sample encode an identical CDR3.

This TCR derives from a human donor in a cohort sampled during active COVID-19. Sequencing used peripheral blood. The rearrangement joins TRBV9 to TRBJ2-7, with TRBD2 matching over 11 bases. The DNA of the CDR3 is TGCGCCAGCAGCGTAGCGGGGGGGACAGGGAACGAGCAGTACTTC. It yields the protein CASSVAGGTGNEQYF.